The 29 T cell receptor beta chains reported below all come from one sample, sequenced in a study of siplizumab effects on memory and regulatory T cells. TCRdb keeps only in-frame clones here, not all; method: immunoSEQ multiplex PCR. This sample has 90,000 to 150,000 clones, with about 94% found just once. Sample: non-Treg CD4+ T cells sorted from blood. Every receptor here comes from a human donor in good health.

The chain couples TRBV7-2 to TRBJ2-2; D may be TRBD2 (5 bases). Germline V gives CDR1 SGHTA, CDR2 FQGNSA. V was clipped by 2 bases and J by 0 bases, with 7 bases between them. CDR3 length equals 15 residues. The CDR3 coding sequence is TGTGCCAGCAGCTTACCGGAGGCGAACACCGGGGAGCTGTTTTTT. Translated, it gives CASSLPEANTGELFF.

The gene calls are TRBV4-3 and TRBJ2-1, with 8 bases that match TRBD1. Germline V lookup: CDR1 LGHNA, CDR2 YSLEER. CDR3 length equals 14 residues. V lost 1 base and J lost 15; bases outside the gene matches: 11. The CDR3 nucleotides are TGCGCCAGCAGCCAAGGGGTAGCGACAGGGGTTCTGTTCTTC. This encodes CASSQGVATGVLFF.

The chain joins TRBV29-1 to TRBJ2-3; a possible D gene is TRBD2 (6 bases). Germline loops: CDR1 SQVTM, CDR2 ANQGSEA. Trimming left V 6 bases short and J 8 bases short, with 15 bases between. This CDR3 contains 12 residues. DNA for the CDR3: TGCAGCGTCGGGGGTGACCCGGCTACGCAGTATTTT. It specifies CSVGGDPATQYF.

V is TRBV7-3 and J is TRBJ2-3; weak D call: TRBD1 (6 bases). Germline V gene lookup returns CDR1 SGHTA and CDR2 FQGTGA. The CDR3 loop spans 14 amino acids. V lost 5 bases and J lost 5, with 14 bases in between. This CDR3 is CASSNRDKRDTQYF. CDR3 DNA: TGTGCCAGCAGCAACCGGGACAAACGAGATACGCAGTATTTT.

Here the CDR3 reads CASSLTSGYQETQYF. The CDR3 coding sequence is TGTGCCAGCTCCCTGACTAGCGGATACCAAGAGACCCAGTACTTC. This sequence joins TRBV18 and TRBJ2-5; the match to TRBD2 covers 9 bases. The CDR3 is made up of 15 amino acids. The germline gives CDR1 KGHSH, CDR2 LQKENI. The junction had 5 bases not matched to a gene; V was cut back by 6 bases and J by 0 bases.

The chain recombines TRBV4-1 with TRBJ2-1; maybe TRBD1 (6 bases). V was shortened by 10 bases and J by 4 bases, with 20 bases between the two germline ends. The CDR3 has 15 residues. Looked up from germline, CDR1 is MGHRA and CDR2 is YSYEKL. The CDR3 DNA follows: TGCGCCACTTTTCTACAGGGAAGCATTTACAATGAGCAGTTCTTC. This translates into CATFLQGSIYNEQFF.

This clone was counted a single time. The chain links TRBV5-1 to TRBJ1-1; D is possibly TRBD1 (6 bases). Trimming pared 0 bases from V and 1 base from J, leaving 10 bases between. This CDR3 comprises 15 residues. Per germline, CDR1 SGHRS and CDR2 YFSETQ. For the CDR3, the DNA is TGCGCCAGCAGCTTGGTGGGGACAACGAACACTGAAGCTTTCTTT. This translates into CASSLVGTTNTEAFF.

This clone turned up a few times. The V gene is TRBV10-1, the J gene TRBJ1-2, with D unresolved. V was trimmed by 3 bases and J by 2 bases, leaving 7 bases between them. Germline V lookup: CDR1 WNHNN, CDR2 SYGVQD (reference sequence). The CDR3 loop spans 13 amino acids. CDR3 coding DNA: TGCGCCAGCAGTGAAGAGGAGAACTATGGCTACACCTTC. Translating gives CASSEEENYGYTF.

The chain combines TRBV9 with TRBJ1-3; TRBD1 matches at 7 bases. The CDR3 spans 16 residues. With V trimmed by 3 bases and J by 8 bases, 14 bases remained unmatched. Germline V lookup: CDR1 SGDLS, CDR2 YYNGEE. The CDR3 sequence is CASSATGQALRDTIYF. The CDR3 nucleotides are TGTGCCAGCAGCGCAACCGGACAGGCACTTAGGGACACCATATATTTT.

The chain is built from TRBV6-8 and TRBJ2-7; 9 nucleotides line up with TRBD2. This CDR3 has 13 residues. Germline V gives CDR1 MNHGY, CDR2 SAAAGT. V shed 8 bases and J 6 bases; nucleotides not matched to a gene: 8. CDR3 residues: CASCAGGLPEQYF. The CDR3, as DNA: TGTGCCAGCTGCGCGGGGGGGCTTCCCGAGCAGTACTTC.

This clone was observed once. The V and J genes are TRBV28 and TRBJ2-4, with D possibly TRBD1 on 6 matching bases. CDR3 size: 17 residues. V lost 5 bases to trimming and J lost 0 bases, with 17 bases between them. CDR1 is MDHEN and CDR2 is SYDVKM in the germline V gene. The CDR3 nucleotides are TGTGCCAGCAGTCCTCTTTCTGGGGGCTCAGCCAAAAACATTCAGTACTTC. As protein: CASSPLSGGSAKNIQYF.

This rearrangement joins TRBV5-4 to TRBJ2-2, with D possibly matching TRBD2 (7 bases). The V end lost 4 bases, the J end lost 0 bases, and 16 bases lay between the germline ends. CDR3 length: 17 amino acids. The germline V gene has CDR1 SGHNT and CDR2 YYREEE (reference sequence). The CDR3 DNA is TGTGCCAGCAGCCCCGGGCGGGGGCGAGCGAACACCGGGGAGCTGTTTTTT. Encoded protein: CASSPGRGRANTGELFF.

The chain is built from TRBV9 and TRBJ2-2; no clear D. Deletions cut 0 bases from V and 7 bases from J, with 4 bases between. Germline assignment: CDR1 SGDLS and CDR2 YYNGEE. The CDR3 has 12 amino acids. The CDR3 DNA reads TGTGCCAGCAGCGTAGGCGTCGGGGAGCTGTTTTTT. This gives the protein CASSVGVGELFF.

In nucleotides, the CDR3 is TGTGCCAGCAGTGAAGCGAGTGGGCTAGCGGGTTGGAATGAGCAGTTCTTC. This encodes CASSEASGLAGWNEQFF. J is TRBJ2-1 and V is TRBV2; 8 bases line up with TRBD2. This CDR3 has 17 amino acids. V shed 0 bases and J 7 bases; nucleotides not matched to a gene: 11. CDR1 is SNHLY and CDR2 is FYNNEI in the germline V gene.

CDR3 protein: CASSPGLREKLFF. CDR3 nucleotide sequence: TGTGCCAGCTCACCGGGACTTCGGGAAAAACTGTTTTTT. The genes are TRBV18 and TRBJ1-4, with D possibly matching TRBD1 (5 bases). Looked up from germline, CDR1 is KGHSH and CDR2 is LQKENI. V lost 3 bases and J lost 8, with 10 bases in between. The CDR3 runs 13 residues.

The chain has TRBV5-1 and TRBJ2-1; either TRBD1 or TRBD2 may fit D (5 bases each). The CDR3 runs to 18 residues. V lost 2 bases to trimming and J lost 5 bases, with 23 bases between them. The germline V gene has CDR1 SGHRS and CDR2 YFSETQ. CDR3 loop: CASSFSSQQEAVHNEQFF. CDR3 DNA sequence: TGCGCCAGCAGCTTCTCCAGTCAACAGGAGGCGGTCCACAATGAGCAGTTCTTC.

This clone was observed a handful of times. This chain links TRBV7-2 with TRBJ1-5; possible D gene TRBD1, 5 bases. Trimming removed 7 bases from V and 5 bases from J, with 15 bases in between. In germline, CDR1 is SGHTA, CDR2 FQGNSA. This CDR3 has 14 amino acids. The CDR3, as DNA: TGTGCCAGCAACGCGGACACGGACTATCAGCCCCAGCATTTT. It encodes CASNADTDYQPQHF.

A single count supports this clone. The V call is TRBV19, the J call TRBJ1-3; D remains ambiguous. V was pared by 3 bases and J by 0 bases, with 9 bases between. Per germline, CDR1 LNHDA and CDR2 SQIVND (reference sequence). This CDR3 comprises 15 residues. Here the CDR3 DNA reads TGTGCCAGTAGTATTCCTGCCCGCTCTGGAAACACCATATATTTT. Translation gives CASSIPARSGNTIYF.

The CDR3 here is CASSLLGQAAYEQYF. The CDR3 coding sequence is TGTGCCAGCAGTCTACTGGGACAGGCTGCCTACGAGCAGTACTTC. This sequence joins TRBV5-6 and TRBJ2-7; TRBD1 aligns across 8 bases. This CDR3 comprises 15 residues. Germline CDR1 and CDR2: SGHDT and YYEEEE. J lost 2 bases, V lost 5 bases, and 9 bases had no gene match.

This chain links TRBV6-6 with TRBJ1-3, with 10 positions matching TRBD1. This CDR3 comprises 16 residues. Germline V gene sequence: CDR1 MNHNY, CDR2 SVGAGI (reference sequence). The trim removed 6 bases at V and 2 bases at J, leaving 7 bases unmatched. The CDR3 protein is CASRRRQGAAGNTIYF. CDR3 coding DNA: TGTGCCAGCAGGAGGAGACAGGGGGCGGCTGGAAACACCATATATTTT.

V gene TRBV2 combines with J gene TRBJ2-1; D unresolved. CDR1 is SNHLY and CDR2 is FYNNEI in the germline V gene. The CDR3 runs to 11 residues. V was cut by 8 bases and J by 8 bases, with 10 bases left in between. This CDR3 reads CASSGRDEQFF. For the CDR3, the DNA is TGTGCCAGCTCCGGACGGGATGAGCAGTTCTTC.

V and J are TRBV29-1 and TRBJ2-2; 12 bases line up with TRBD1. V lost 2 bases and J lost 5; bases outside the gene matches: 6. The germline gives CDR1 SQVTM, CDR2 ANQGSEA. The CDR3 has 16 residues. The CDR3 DNA reads TGCAGCGTTGAACCGGGACAGGGGGCGAGAACCGGGGAGCTGTTTTTT. Residues: CSVEPGQGARTGELFF.

This chain uses TRBV7-2 with TRBJ2-5; D unresolved. The CDR3 is 13 residues long. Germline CDR1 is SGHTA and CDR2 is FQGNSA. V was trimmed by 5 bases and J by 4 bases, leaving 11 bases between them. CDR3 protein: CASSPSRVETQYF. As DNA, the CDR3 is TGTGCCAGCAGCCCGAGTCGGGTAGAGACCCAGTACTTC.

V and J are TRBV25-1 and TRBJ2-7, with 10 bases fitting TRBD2. V lost 3 bases, J lost 6 bases, and 8 bases stayed unmatched. CDR1 is MGHDK and CDR2 is SYGVNS in the germline V gene. The CDR3 sequence is 15 residues long. CDR3: CASSDERGGRAEQYF. The CDR3 nucleotides are TGTGCCAGCAGTGATGAGCGGGGGGGCCGAGCCGAGCAGTACTTC.

This clone was observed once. CDR3 loop: CAAEMGGNTEAFF. For the CDR3, the DNA is TGTGCTGCCGAAATGGGAGGGAACACTGAAGCTTTCTTT. The chain carries TRBV12-5 and TRBJ1-1, with D hard to call. Germline V gene data show CDR1 as LGHNT and CDR2 as FRNRAP. The CDR3 length is 13 residues. Between the trimmed V and J ends, which lost 11 bases and 1 base, there was a span of 14 bases.

The chain is built from TRBV7-3 and TRBJ1-6; no reliable D call. The CDR3 sequence is 13 residues long. The germline V gene encodes CDR1 SGHTA and CDR2 FQGTGA. V gave up 6 bases and J gave up 8 bases, with 11 bases separating them. The CDR3 bases are TGTGCCAGCAGTTTGAACCACGATTCACCCCTCCACTTT. Its protein is CASSLNHDSPLHF.

J is TRBJ2-1 and V is TRBV23-1, with D perhaps TRBD1 (6 bases). TRBV23-1 is an ORF for which the function is uncertain. Between the trimmed V and J ends, which lost 0 bases and 2 bases, there was a span of 17 bases. The CDR3 runs to 18 residues. The CDR3 loop is CASSQSVHRANPYNEQFF. CDR3 in DNA: TGCGCCAGCAGTCAATCGGTTCACAGGGCAAACCCCTACAATGAGCAGTTCTTC.

The chain carries TRBV5-6 and TRBJ2-7; D may be TRBD2 (6 bases). The CDR3 has 15 amino acids. CDR1 SGHDT and CDR2 YYEEEE come from the germline V gene. With 2 bases removed from V and 7 bases from J, the gap between germline ends came to 19 bases. CDR3 region: CASSLSRWGGGEQYF. DNA of the CDR3: TGTGCCAGCAGCTTATCAAGATGGGGAGGAGGGGAGCAGTACTTC.

The chain carries TRBV5-5 and TRBJ2-2; 9 nucleotides line up with TRBD1. Per germline, CDR1 SGHKS and CDR2 YYEKEE (reference sequence). The CDR3 consists of 14 residues. The V gene end was trimmed by 3 bases and the J gene end by 5 bases; junction bases not matched to a gene: 2. The CDR3 DNA reads as TGTGCCAGCAGCTGGGGGACAGGGACCGGGGAGCTGTTTTTT. It specifies CASSWGTGTGELFF.